The rows below give T cell receptor beta chains drawn from one sample of a study of blood T cell repertoires in COVID-19. The protocol was immunoSEQ multiplex PCR, while the TCRdb copy is restricted to in-frame clones and leaves out a portion. Seen here are under 40,000 clones, approximately 94% observed once, and the top ten hold under 5%. The sample consisted of peripheral blood. These TCRs come from a human donor with active COVID-19. The donor label of this sample is uncertain. Each CDR3 is given with its conserved first and last residue. Each record gives: V gene, D gene, J gene, clone size, CDR3 DNA, CDR3 protein. The D gene is left open where the match is weak. Not every row has a clone size; where given, it reads once, few, many or a size class.

V gene: TRBV10-3; D gene: .; J gene: TRBJ2-7; clone size: .; CDR3 DNA: TGTGCCATCAGTGGTGGAGGTTACGAGCAGTACTTC; CDR3 protein: CAISGGGYEQYF
V gene: TRBV7-2; D gene: TRBD1; J gene: TRBJ1-6; clone size: .; CDR3 DNA: TGTGCCAGCAGCTTAGGGCAGGGGGCGTATTCACCCCTCCACTTT; CDR3 protein: CASSLGQGAYSPLHF
V gene: TRBV7-2; D gene: TRBD1; J gene: TRBJ2-3; clone size: few; CDR3 DNA: TGTGCCAGCACCCAGGACAGGGGGAAGACAGATACGCAGTATTTT; CDR3 protein: CASTQDRGKTDTQYF
V gene: TRBV20-1; D gene: .; J gene: TRBJ1-2; clone size: .; CDR3 DNA: TGCAGTGCTAGTACCGGACAGCCAGCTAACTATGGCTACACCTTC; CDR3 protein: CSASTGQPANYGYTF
V gene: TRBV5-1; D gene: TRBD1; J gene: TRBJ2-5; clone size: .; CDR3 DNA: TGCGCCAGCAGTTTAAGACAGGGAAGGCCGTCCCAAGAGACCCAGTACTTC; CDR3 protein: CASSLRQGRPSQETQYF
V gene: TRBV25-1; D gene: TRBD2; J gene: TRBJ2-1; clone size: .; CDR3 DNA: TGTGCCAGCAGTGAGGCGGGAGGGGGCAATGAGCAGTTCTTC; CDR3 protein: CASSEAGGGNEQFF
V gene: TRBV19; D gene: .; J gene: TRBJ1-2; clone size: once; CDR3 DNA: TGTGCCAGTAGTCTTGGGAGGGGCTATGGCTACACCTTC; CDR3 protein: CASSLGRGYGYTF
V gene: TRBV28; D gene: TRBD1; J gene: TRBJ1-1; clone size: .; CDR3 DNA: TGTGCCAGCAGCCCTAGACAGGGTAGGAAAGCTTTCTTT; CDR3 protein: CASSPRQGRKAFF
V gene: TRBV7-2; D gene: TRBD2; J gene: TRBJ2-7; clone size: .; CDR3 DNA: TGTGCCAGCAGCTGGGGACTAGCGGGAGAATCCTACGAGCAGTACTTC; CDR3 protein: CASSWGLAGESYEQYF
V gene: TRBV9; D gene: .; J gene: TRBJ2-7; clone size: .; CDR3 DNA: TGTGCCAGCAGCGTAGATGAATGGGGCACCTACGAGCAGTACTTC; CDR3 protein: CASSVDEWGTYEQYF
V gene: TRBV5-4; D gene: TRBD1; J gene: TRBJ1-2; clone size: .; CDR3 DNA: TGTGCCAGCAGCTTGGCCCCCGGACAGGGCAGGTATGGCTACACCTTC; CDR3 protein: CASSLAPGQGRYGYTF
V gene: TRBV18; D gene: .; J gene: TRBJ1-2; clone size: .; CDR3 DNA: TGTGCCAGCTCACCACCCTGGTCGGAGGATGGCTACACCTTC; CDR3 protein: CASSPPWSEDGYTF
V gene: TRBV7-9; D gene: TRBD1; J gene: TRBJ1-1; clone size: .; CDR3 DNA: TGTGCCAGCAGCCCGGGACAGGGGGTGAACACTGAAGCTTTCTTT; CDR3 protein: CASSPGQGVNTEAFF
V gene: TRBV5-1; D gene: TRBD1; J gene: TRBJ2-2; clone size: once; CDR3 DNA: TGCGCCAGTACAGGGGTCGGCACCGGGGAGCTGTTTTTT; CDR3 protein: CASTGVGTGELFF
V gene: TRBV15; D gene: TRBD1; J gene: TRBJ2-5; clone size: .; CDR3 DNA: TGTGCCACCAGCAGAGGAACAGGGGGGGAGACCCAGTACTTC; CDR3 protein: CATSRGTGGETQYF
V gene: TRBV25-1; D gene: .; J gene: TRBJ1-4; clone size: .; CDR3 DNA: TGTGCCAGCAGTGAATACTCCACGAGGGAGGTTAATGAAAAACTGTTTTTT; CDR3 protein: CASSEYSTREVNEKLFF
V gene: TRBV5-1; D gene: TRBD1; J gene: TRBJ1-2; clone size: once; CDR3 DNA: TGCGCCAGCAGCAGGGACAGGGTGTACGGCTACACCTTC; CDR3 protein: CASSRDRVYGYTF
V gene: TRBV5-1; D gene: .; J gene: TRBJ1-2; clone size: .; CDR3 DNA: TGCGCCAGCAGCTTGGTAGGCTCAGGGCACGTAGATGGCTACACCTTC; CDR3 protein: CASSLVGSGHVDGYTF
V gene: TRBV6-5; D gene: .; J gene: TRBJ2-7; clone size: .; CDR3 DNA: TGTGCCAGCAGTTACTCAACTCCGCGGGTTGCCTACGAGCAGTACTTC; CDR3 protein: CASSYSTPRVAYEQYF
V gene: TRBV6-5; D gene: TRBD1; J gene: TRBJ1-5; clone size: .; CDR3 DNA: TGTGCCACCGATCGAAGACAGGGAAATCAGCCCCAGCATTTT; CDR3 protein: CATDRRQGNQPQHF
V gene: TRBV2; D gene: TRBD1; J gene: TRBJ1-6; clone size: .; CDR3 DNA: TGTGCCAGCAGTGATAGATGGCAGGGGGCTTCCTATAATTCACCCCTCCACTTT; CDR3 protein: CASSDRWQGASYNSPLHF
V gene: TRBV27; D gene: .; J gene: TRBJ2-1; clone size: .; CDR3 DNA: TGTGCCAGCAGTTTATCGGAAGGAGGGAGTGGCTATGAGCAGTTCTTC; CDR3 protein: CASSLSEGGSGYEQFF
V gene: TRBV10-3; D gene: .; J gene: TRBJ1-2; clone size: .; CDR3 DNA: TGTGCCATCACCAGTCCCAGGGAATCCTATGGCTACACCTTC; CDR3 protein: CAITSPRESYGYTF
V gene: TRBV10-3; D gene: .; J gene: TRBJ2-7; clone size: .; CDR3 DNA: TGTGCCATCAGTGCTAATCAGGGCGGCTACGAGCAGTACTTC; CDR3 protein: CAISANQGGYEQYF
V gene: TRBV4-1; D gene: TRBD1; J gene: TRBJ1-4; clone size: .; CDR3 DNA: TGCGCCAGCAGCCAACCCCACAACAGGGGGGCGGCGGATGAAAAACTGTTTTTT; CDR3 protein: CASSQPHNRGAADEKLFF
V gene: TRBV7-2; D gene: TRBD1; J gene: TRBJ1-5; clone size: .; CDR3 DNA: TGTGCCAGCAGCTCCTACGGGACAGGGTTCAGTCAGCCCCAGCATTTT; CDR3 protein: CASSSYGTGFSQPQHF
V gene: TRBV7-9; D gene: .; J gene: TRBJ2-5; clone size: .; CDR3 DNA: TGTGCCAGCAGCTTATTCGGGGGGCCAGAGACCCAGTACTTC; CDR3 protein: CASSLFGGPETQYF
V gene: TRBV5-1; D gene: TRBD1; J gene: TRBJ1-2; clone size: .; CDR3 DNA: TGCGCCAGCCAAAAGACAGGGGGCGGAAATACCTACACCTTC; CDR3 protein: CASQKTGGGNTYTF
V gene: TRBV6-1; D gene: TRBD1; J gene: TRBJ1-3; clone size: .; CDR3 DNA: TGTGCCAGCAGTGAGACAGGGCGAGACACCATATATTTT; CDR3 protein: CASSETGRDTIYF
V gene: TRBV27; D gene: .; J gene: TRBJ2-2; clone size: .; CDR3 DNA: TGTGCCAGCAGCCAAATTCCACTAGCAGGGAACACCGGGGAGCTGTTTTTT; CDR3 protein: CASSQIPLAGNTGELFF
V gene: TRBV18; D gene: .; J gene: TRBJ1-2; clone size: once; CDR3 DNA: TGTGCCAGCTCACCCGACAGTGACTATGGCTACACCTTC; CDR3 protein: CASSPDSDYGYTF
V gene: TRBV7-2; D gene: TRBD1; J gene: TRBJ1-2; clone size: once; CDR3 DNA: TGTGCCAGCAGCTCCAGACAGGGGGCAACGTATGGCTACACCTTC; CDR3 protein: CASSSRQGATYGYTF
V gene: TRBV5-6; D gene: .; J gene: TRBJ1-1; clone size: .; CDR3 DNA: TGTGCCACCTCGTTAGGGGGGAACACTGAAGCTTTCTTT; CDR3 protein: CATSLGGNTEAFF
V gene: TRBV19; D gene: .; J gene: TRBJ1-1; clone size: .; CDR3 DNA: TGTGCCAGTACGCAGGGGTACACTGAAGCTTTCTTT; CDR3 protein: CASTQGYTEAFF
V gene: TRBV5-1; D gene: .; J gene: TRBJ2-5; clone size: few; CDR3 DNA: TGCGCCAGCAGCCCGGGCACCGTGGGGCTCCAAGAGACCCAGTACTTC; CDR3 protein: CASSPGTVGLQETQYF
V gene: TRBV12-3/TRBV12-4; D gene: .; J gene: TRBJ2-3; clone size: .; CDR3 DNA: TGTGCCAGCAGTTCGCGAGATACGCAGTATTTT; CDR3 protein: CASSSRDTQYF
V gene: TRBV7-2; D gene: TRBD1; J gene: TRBJ2-7; clone size: .; CDR3 DNA: TGTGCCAGCAGCTTAAGGGACAGCGACGAGCAGTACTTC; CDR3 protein: CASSLRDSDEQYF
V gene: TRBV10-3; D gene: TRBD1; J gene: TRBJ1-2; clone size: .; CDR3 DNA: TGTGCCATCATGGAGGACAGGGGAGGAATAGCTAACTATGGCTACACCTTC; CDR3 protein: CAIMEDRGGIANYGYTF
V gene: TRBV6-2/TRBV6-3; D gene: .; J gene: TRBJ2-1; clone size: .; CDR3 DNA: TGTGCCAGCAGCCCTCTTAATGAGCAGTTCTTC; CDR3 protein: CASSPLNEQFF
V gene: TRBV21-1; D gene: .; J gene: TRBJ2-7; clone size: .; CDR3 DNA: TGTGCCAGCAGCAAAGGTATCAAACCTCCGGGACTAGCGGGAGGGGTGGCCGAGCAGTACTTC; CDR3 protein: CASSKGIKPPGLAGGVAEQYF
V gene: TRBV27; D gene: .; J gene: TRBJ2-7; clone size: .; CDR3 DNA: TGTGCCAGCAGTTCCAGATCCTACGAGCAGTACTTC; CDR3 protein: CASSSRSYEQYF
V gene: TRBV29-1; D gene: TRBD1; J gene: TRBJ1-2; clone size: .; CDR3 DNA: TGCAGCGTTGAACAGAGGGACAGGGATTACTATGGCTACACCTTC; CDR3 protein: CSVEQRDRDYYGYTF
V gene: TRBV7-2; D gene: TRBD1; J gene: TRBJ2-7; clone size: .; CDR3 DNA: TGTGCCAGCAGCTTAAGGACAGGGCCCACCTACGAGCAGTACTTC; CDR3 protein: CASSLRTGPTYEQYF
V gene: TRBV2; D gene: TRBD2; J gene: TRBJ2-1; clone size: .; CDR3 DNA: TGTGCCAGCAGAAATAGCGGGGCCTACAATGAGCAGTTCTTC; CDR3 protein: CASRNSGAYNEQFF
V gene: TRBV6-1; D gene: TRBD2; J gene: TRBJ2-7; clone size: .; CDR3 DNA: TGTGCCAGCAGTGTTCCGACACTAGCGGGGGGGAGCTCCTACGAGCAGTACTTC; CDR3 protein: CASSVPTLAGGSSYEQYF
V gene: TRBV29-1; D gene: TRBD2; J gene: TRBJ2-7; clone size: .; CDR3 DNA: TGCAGCGTTCTTCGGGGACTAGCGGGAGGCTTGTCCTACGAGCAGTACTTC; CDR3 protein: CSVLRGLAGGLSYEQYF
V gene: TRBV9; D gene: .; J gene: TRBJ2-5; clone size: once; CDR3 DNA: TGTGCCAGCAGCGACAGGTACCAAGAGACCCAGTACTTC; CDR3 protein: CASSDRYQETQYF
V gene: TRBV7-9; D gene: .; J gene: TRBJ2-3; clone size: .; CDR3 DNA: TGTGCCAGCAGCTTAGGTTCGCGGGGCCCCACAGATACGCAGTATTTT; CDR3 protein: CASSLGSRGPTDTQYF
V gene: TRBV11-2; D gene: TRBD2; J gene: TRBJ2-2; clone size: .; CDR3 DNA: TGTGCCAGCAGCTTAGTCTGGCGGGGACTAGCGGGTAACACCGGGGAGCTGTTTTTT; CDR3 protein: CASSLVWRGLAGNTGELFF
V gene: TRBV6-6; D gene: TRBD1; J gene: TRBJ2-7; clone size: .; CDR3 DNA: TGTGCCAGCAGTTCGCCGGGACAGCTCTACGAGCAGTACTTC; CDR3 protein: CASSSPGQLYEQYF
V gene: TRBV4-3; D gene: TRBD2; J gene: TRBJ2-2; clone size: .; CDR3 DNA: TGCGCCAGCAGCCAGCCCCCGGCTAGCGGGGTGGGCGGGGAGCTGTTTTTT; CDR3 protein: CASSQPPASGVGGELFF
V gene: TRBV11-3; D gene: TRBD2; J gene: TRBJ2-7; clone size: .; CDR3 DNA: TGTGCCAGCAGCCCCCCCGGCCTAGCGGGCCTCGAGCAGTACTTC; CDR3 protein: CASSPPGLAGLEQYF
V gene: TRBV29-1; D gene: TRBD2; J gene: TRBJ2-3; clone size: .; CDR3 DNA: TGCAGCGTGTGGACTAGCGGACCCACAGATACGCAGTATTTT; CDR3 protein: CSVWTSGPTDTQYF